The clone carrying this T cell receptor (beta chain) has a count of ten or more. Its antigen remains unknown. The sample originates from a study of T-cell reconstitution after alpha-beta-depleted transplantation in children. Molecular barcoding with unique molecular identifiers was used for the TCRbeta library. MiXCR, applied by TCRdb to the PCR reads, yields one record per CDR3 protein. The data contain 550,000 to 600,000 distinct CDR3 sequences, roughly 23% of them singletons. Whole-study findings and limits: Once a year had passed after transplant, T-cell counts and diversity came mostly from newly produced T cells. The origin of high day-60 TCRbeta diversity in some patients lay in surviving recipient T cells and thymic progenitors. Several hundred graft clones that had expanded were reportedly the source of alpha-beta T cells about two months after transplant.

The CDR3 has 17 residues. V was pared by 3 bases and J by 0 bases, with 18 bases between. The germline CDR1 and CDR2 sequences are DFQATT and SNEGSKA (reference sequence). The receptor was isolated from a boy under two years old who had a stem cell transplant for acute myeloid leukemia, so the T cells may come from the graft donor. This sequence joins TRBV20-1 and TRBJ1-5; weak D call: TRBD1 (6 bases). The sample was PBMCs, mostly from graft donor cells, taken 360 days after TCRalphabeta/CD19-depleted stem cell transplant. This CDR3 is CSARASSTGHSNQPQHF. The CDR3 bases are TGCAGTGCTAGGGCGTCCTCGACAGGTCATAGCAATCAGCCCCAGCATTTT.